A single sample is the source of the 10 T cell receptor beta chains below, sequenced in a study of blood T cells in healthy people across ages. For the second PCR, which ran for about 6 to 11 cycles, a sample-barcoded 5' primer and a J-beta primer mix were used. TCRdb itself ran the 5' RACE reads through MiXCR, one entry per CDR3 protein. The repertoire holds roughly 700,000 distinct CDR3 sequences, with 20% to 25% as singletons. A further study also used this sample, focusing on T cells of mothers and their children.

The sequencing sample was made of blood. These receptor sequences come from a boy younger than 18 in good health.

This clonotype was picked up a small number of times. V is TRBV4-3 and J is TRBJ2-3, with D tentatively TRBD1 (6 bases). V shed 0 bases and J shed 9 bases, with 7 bases lying between them. Germline loops: CDR1 LGHNA, CDR2 YSLEER. The CDR3 spans 12 residues. The CDR3 DNA reads as TGCGCCAGCAGCCAAGAACAGGGAACGCAGTATTTT. The encoded protein is CASSQEQGTQYF.

The rearrangement links TRBV4-2 to TRBJ2-1, with 12 bases aligning to TRBD2. This CDR3 spans 17 amino acids. Trimming at V came to 3 bases and at J to 1 base, leaving 4 bases not matched to a gene. Germline CDR1 and CDR2: LGHNA and YNFKEQ. The CDR3 DNA follows: TGTGCCAGCAGCCACGCTACTAGCGGGAGGTCCTACAATGAGCAGTTCTTC. The encoded protein is CASSHATSGRSYNEQFF.

This clonotype was seen at least ten times. The chain recombines TRBV28 with TRBJ1-4; D is perhaps TRBD1 (6 bases). V lost 5 bases to trimming and J lost 14 bases, with 21 bases between them. The CDR3 covers 14 residues. Germline V gene sequence: CDR1 MDHEN, CDR2 SYDVKM. The CDR3 loop is CASSRQWEDSHLFF. In DNA form, the CDR3 reads TGTGCCAGCAGTCGCCAGTGGGAGGACAGTCACCTGTTTTTT. The full variable domain, completed using reference TRBV28 and TRBJ1-4, is DVKVTQSSRYLVKRTGEKVFLECVQDMDHENMFWYRQDPGLGLRLIYFSYDVKMKEKGDIPEGYSVSREKKERFSLILESASTNQTSMYLCASSRQWEDSHLFFGSGTQLSVL.

This clonotype was observed a handful of times. This chain uses TRBV7-9 with TRBJ2-3; TRBD2 matches at 8 bases. This CDR3 comprises 15 residues. Trimming cost V 4 bases and J 4 bases; bases outside gene matches: 7. Germline loops: CDR1 SEHNR, CDR2 FQNEAQ (reference sequence). This CDR3 reads CASSSSGSQADTQYF. CDR3 DNA sequence: TGTGCCAGCAGCTCCAGCGGGAGCCAAGCAGATACGCAGTATTTT.

The chain couples TRBV6-5 to TRBJ2-6; TRBD2 might be the D (5 bases). V dropped 2 bases and J dropped 4 bases, with 6 bases sitting between them. In germline, CDR1 is MNHEY, CDR2 SVGAGI. The CDR3 totals 14 residues. CDR3 sequence reads: CASSYGGGANVLTF. The CDR3 coding sequence is TGTGCCAGCAGTTACGGAGGCGGGGCCAACGTCCTGACTTTC.

This chain connects TRBV14 to TRBJ2-5, with TRBD2 matching over 9 bases. Germline V gives CDR1 SGHDN, CDR2 FVKESK. V dropped 4 bases and J dropped 5; count of bases not matched to a gene: 5. This CDR3 is 14 amino acids long. The chain's CDR3 is CASSPGTSWETQYF. DNA of the CDR3: TGTGCCAGCAGCCCGGGGACTAGCTGGGAGACCCAGTACTTC.

This clonotype was found a few times. At one of its ends the junction is not consistent with the germline gene, which may arise from a read error. V and J are TRBV5-1 and TRBJ2-3, with 7 bases lining up with TRBD1. Germline CDR1 and CDR2: SGHRS and YFSETQ. The CDR3 has 15 residues. The CDR3 region is CASSPRDSSTDTQYF. DNA for the CDR3: TGTGCCAGCAGCCCCCGGGACAGTAGCACAGATACGCAGTATTTT.

The V and J genes are TRBV7-9 and TRBJ2-2, with unresolved D. The CDR3 spans 12 residues. The V and J ends lost 10 bases and 6 bases respectively, with 12 bases between them. The V gene's germline CDR1 is SEHNR and CDR2 FQNEAQ (reference sequence). The CDR3 is CATLNEAGELFF. Written as DNA, the CDR3 is TGTGCCACCCTGAATGAGGCCGGGGAGCTGTTTTTT.

The gene calls are TRBV20-1 and TRBJ2-5; 12 bases map to TRBD1. The J call is uncertain, as TRBJ2-7 better fits the DNA end. CDR3 size: 15 residues. In germline, CDR1 is DFQATT, CDR2 SNEGSKA (reference sequence). Here the CDR3 DNA reads TGCAGTGCTAGAGATGGGGACAGGGGGCAATACGAGCAGTACTTC. Its protein is CSARDGDRGQYEQYF.

The chain recombines TRBV3-1 with TRBJ2-1; TRBD2 aligns across 9 bases. The CDR3 is 16 amino acids. Per the germline V gene, CDR1 is LGHDT and CDR2 is YNNKEL (reference sequence). V lost 0 bases and J lost 9; bases outside the gene matches: 9. CDR3 nucleotides: TGTGCCAGCAGCCAAGAGGTAGCGGGGGTTGGAGGTGAGCAGTTCTTC. This codes for CASSQEVAGVGGEQFF.